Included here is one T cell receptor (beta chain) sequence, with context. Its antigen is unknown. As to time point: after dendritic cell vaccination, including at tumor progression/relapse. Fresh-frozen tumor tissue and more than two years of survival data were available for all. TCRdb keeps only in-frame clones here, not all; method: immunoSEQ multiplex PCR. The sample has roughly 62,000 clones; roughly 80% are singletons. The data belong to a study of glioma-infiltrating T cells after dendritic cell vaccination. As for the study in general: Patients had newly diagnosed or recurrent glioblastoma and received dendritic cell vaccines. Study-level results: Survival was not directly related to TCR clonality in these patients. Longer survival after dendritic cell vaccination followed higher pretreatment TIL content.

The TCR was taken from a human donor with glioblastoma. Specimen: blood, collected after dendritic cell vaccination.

CDR3 protein: CASSAIRQGADTQYF. In nucleotides, the CDR3 is TGCGCCAGCAGCGCAATCCGACAGGGGGCAGATACGCAGTATTTT. This chain uses TRBV5-1 with TRBJ2-3, with TRBD1 matching 9 bases. V shed 4 bases and J 4 bases; nucleotides not matched to a gene: 7. The CDR3 totals 15 residues. Germline CDR1 is SGHRS and CDR2 is YFSETQ.